This entry is about one T cell receptor (beta chain). The method was immunoSEQ multiplex PCR; TCRdb's version includes in-frame clones alone and lacks a portion of them. The repertoire holds fewer than 40,000 clones, with over 65% as singletons. The CDR3 contains 18 residues. CDR1 MDHEN and CDR2 SYDVKM come from the germline V gene. V shed 6 bases, J shed 0 bases, and the junction held 12 bases outside the gene matches. The source of the sample is a study of blood T cell repertoires in COVID-19. The TCR comes from a man aged 55 to 69 with active COVID-19. The chain combines TRBV28 with TRBJ2-7; 12 nucleotides agree with TRBD2. Sequencing was done on a sample of peripheral blood. CDR3 protein: CASSLGTSGYLISYEQYF. As DNA, the CDR3 is TGTGCCAGCAGCCTAGGGACTAGCGGGTACCTTATCTCCTACGAGCAGTACTTC.